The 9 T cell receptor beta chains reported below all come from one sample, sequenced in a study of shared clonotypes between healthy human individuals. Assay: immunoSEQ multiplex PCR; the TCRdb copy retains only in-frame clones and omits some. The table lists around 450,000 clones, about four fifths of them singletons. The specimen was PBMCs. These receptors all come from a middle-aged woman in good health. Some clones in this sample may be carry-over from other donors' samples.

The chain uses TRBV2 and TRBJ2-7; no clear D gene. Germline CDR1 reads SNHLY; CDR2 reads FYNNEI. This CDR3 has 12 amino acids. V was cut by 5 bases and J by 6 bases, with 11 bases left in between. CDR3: CASSTESREQYF. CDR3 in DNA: TGTGCCAGCAGTACGGAGTCTCGCGAGCAGTACTTC.

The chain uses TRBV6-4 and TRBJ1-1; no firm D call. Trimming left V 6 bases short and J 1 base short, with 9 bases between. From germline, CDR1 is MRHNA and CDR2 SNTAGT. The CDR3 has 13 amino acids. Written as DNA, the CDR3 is TGTGCCAGCAGATCACAGCAGAACACTGAAGCTTTCTTT. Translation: CASRSQQNTEAFF.

This CDR3 reads CASSFQGTYGYTF. The CDR3 nucleotides read TGTGCCAGCAGTTTCCAAGGGACATATGGCTACACCTTC. This chain joins TRBV27 and TRBJ1-2; perhaps TRBD1 as D (6 bases). The CDR3 spans 13 residues. The V end lost 3 bases, the J end lost 5 bases, and 10 bases lay between the germline ends. Germline V gene lookup returns CDR1 MNHEY and CDR2 SMNVEV (reference sequence).

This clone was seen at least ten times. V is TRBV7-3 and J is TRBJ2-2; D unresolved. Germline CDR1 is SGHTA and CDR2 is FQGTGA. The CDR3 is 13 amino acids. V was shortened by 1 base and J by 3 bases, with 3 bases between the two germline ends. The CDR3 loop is CASSLKDTGELFF. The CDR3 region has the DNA TGTGCCAGCAGCTTAAAGGACACCGGGGAGCTGTTTTTT.

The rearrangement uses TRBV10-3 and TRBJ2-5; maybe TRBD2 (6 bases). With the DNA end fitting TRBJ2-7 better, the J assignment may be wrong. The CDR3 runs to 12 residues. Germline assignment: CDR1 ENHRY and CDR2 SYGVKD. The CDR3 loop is CATLAEPYEQYF. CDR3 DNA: TGTGCCACCTTAGCGGAGCCCTACGAGCAGTACTTC.

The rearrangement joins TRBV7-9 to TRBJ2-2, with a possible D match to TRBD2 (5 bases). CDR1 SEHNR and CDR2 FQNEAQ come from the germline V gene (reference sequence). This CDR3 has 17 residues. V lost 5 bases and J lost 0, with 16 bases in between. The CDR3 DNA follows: TGTGCCAGCAGCCTCGTAGGAGGACCTACGAACACCGGGGAGCTGTTTTTT. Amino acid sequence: CASSLVGGPTNTGELFF.

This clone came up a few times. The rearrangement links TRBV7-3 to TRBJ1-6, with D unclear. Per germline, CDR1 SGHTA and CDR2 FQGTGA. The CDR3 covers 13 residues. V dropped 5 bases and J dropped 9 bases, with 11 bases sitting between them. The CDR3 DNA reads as TGTGCCAGCAGCCGAGACTGGGGTTCACCCCTCCACTTT. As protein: CASSRDWGSPLHF.

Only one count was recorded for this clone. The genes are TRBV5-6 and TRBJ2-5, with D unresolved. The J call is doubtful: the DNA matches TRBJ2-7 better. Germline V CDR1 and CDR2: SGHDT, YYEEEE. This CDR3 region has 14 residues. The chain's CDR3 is CASSFGGRTREQYF. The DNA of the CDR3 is TGTGCCAGCAGCTTTGGCGGTAGGACCCGCGAGCAGTACTTC.

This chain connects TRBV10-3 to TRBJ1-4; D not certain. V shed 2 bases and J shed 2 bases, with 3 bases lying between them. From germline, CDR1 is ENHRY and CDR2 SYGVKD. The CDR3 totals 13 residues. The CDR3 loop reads CAISETTNEKLFF. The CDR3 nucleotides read TGTGCCATCAGTGAGACGACTAATGAAAAACTGTTTTTT.